Here is one T cell receptor (beta chain) with its context. As originally analysed: Reference gene primer amplification in the assay estimated nucleated cell counts. Measured with immunoSEQ multiplex PCR; TCRdb has only the in-frame clones, and not every one. V and J calls and clone size follow that table, whereas D and trimming were derived from the DNA. The sample comprises nearly 200,000 clones, less than 90% of which are singletons, and 0.75% to 0.95% rests with the top ten. CDR3 length: 13 amino acids. Germline V lookup: CDR1 LGHNT, CDR2 FRNRAP. Trimming removed 1 base at V and 3 bases at J, with 7 bases between. This sample stems from a study of blood T cell repertoires in COVID-19. Study-level background: Some COVID-19 samples were acute and others convalescent; all came from the United States, Italy and Spain. In each case, the material was cDNA or gDNA derived from T cells, B-cell-depleted T cells, or PBMCs.

This rearrangement joins TRBV12-5 to TRBJ2-7; possibly TRBD1 for D (5 bases). The TCR originated in a woman in her 70s with acute or convalescent COVID-19. Material for sequencing was peripheral blood. The CDR3 reads CASGLGQNYEQYF. CDR3 nucleotide sequence: TGTGCTAGTGGTTTGGGACAGAACTACGAGCAGTACTTC.